The 9 T cell receptor beta chains below all came from one sample that was sequenced in a study of T-cell reconstitution after alpha-beta-depleted transplantation in children. For TCRbeta, the library was prepared with unique molecular identifiers. TCRdb recomputed calls from the PCR reads with MiXCR, one row per CDR3 protein. The sample shows over 550,000 distinct CDR3 sequences, about 10% of them seen only once. Here the sequenced sample was PBMCs from the stem cell graft donor, taken from the stem cell graft. These receptors all come from a human donor who donated a stem cell graft to a child with acute myeloid leukemia.

There are a few counts of this clonotype. This chain uses TRBV7-2 with TRBJ2-7; D unclear. The length of the CDR3 is 16 residues. Germline assignment: CDR1 SGHTA and CDR2 FQGNSA. Deletions cut 5 bases from V and 2 bases from J, with 19 bases between. CDR3 region: CASSPGREPTTYEQYF. The CDR3 region has the DNA TGTGCCAGCAGCCCAGGACGTGAACCCACAACCTACGAGCAGTACTTC.

This clonotype was picked up a small number of times. The chain has TRBV20-1 and TRBJ2-3, with unresolved D. V lost 3 bases, J lost 6 bases, and 4 bases lay in between. Germline assignment: CDR1 DFQATT and CDR2 SNEGSKA (reference sequence). The CDR3 has 10 residues. The CDR3 loop is CSARGDTQYF. CDR3 coding DNA: TGCAGTGCTAGGGGTGATACGCAGTATTTT.

J is TRBJ2-1 and V is TRBV4-3, with unresolved D. The CDR3 runs 14 residues. The germline V gene has CDR1 LGHNA and CDR2 YSLEER. Trimming removed 0 bases from V and 7 bases from J, with 10 bases in between. CDR3 DNA sequence: TGCGCCAGCAGCCAAGATCCTAGTACGAATGAGCAGTTCTTC. Its protein product is CASSQDPSTNEQFF.

The table lists this clonotype with a few counts. The rearrangement uses TRBV7-3 and TRBJ2-4, with D possibly being TRBD1 (7 bases). CDR3 size: 15 residues. CDR1 is SGHTA and CDR2 is FQGTGA in the germline V gene. With 5 bases removed from V and 8 bases from J, the gap between germline ends came to 19 bases. CDR3 nucleotides: TGTGCCAGCAGCACCCTAGGACAGGAGGGGGACATTCAGTACTTC. This codes for CASSTLGQEGDIQYF.

The chain employs TRBV29-1 and TRBJ2-7; 9 nucleotides line up with TRBD1. Germline V gene sequence: CDR1 SQVTM, CDR2 ANQGSEA. CDR3 length equals 14 residues. V was pared by 7 bases and J by 6 bases, with 13 bases of the junction left unmatched. The CDR3 region has the DNA TGCAGCGGGATGGACAGGGGAAGAGATGCCGAGCAGTACTTC. Translating it yields CSGMDRGRDAEQYF.

V and J are TRBV14 and TRBJ2-1, with TRBD2 as a possible D gene (6 bases). Trimming left V 1 base short and J 2 bases short, with 12 bases between. Germline CDR1 reads SGHDN; CDR2 reads FVKESK. There are 16 residues in the CDR3. CDR3 residues: CASSQVLGEAYNEQFF. The CDR3, as DNA: TGTGCCAGCAGCCAAGTTCTGGGGGAGGCCTACAATGAGCAGTTCTTC.

This clonotype was picked up many times. The J gene is TRBJ2-1, the V gene TRBV9, with 9 nucleotides matching TRBD2. This CDR3 region has 16 residues. After removal of 2 bases from V and 2 bases from J, the junction contained 5 bases not matched to a gene. Per germline, CDR1 SGDLS and CDR2 YYNGEE. The chain's CDR3 is CASSVTSGSPYNEQFF. The CDR3, as DNA: TGTGCCAGCAGCGTTACTAGCGGGTCACCCTACAATGAGCAGTTCTTC.

A few counts support this clonotype. The chain recombines TRBV11-2 with TRBJ2-2; D gene ambiguous. The V gene lost 6 bases and the J gene lost 6 bases, with 14 bases spanning the gap. The CDR3 length is 14 residues. CDR1 is SGHAT, CDR2 FQNNGV, per germline. As DNA, the CDR3 is TGTGCCAGCAGACCAGTTAGCACGGCCGGGGAGCTGTTTTTT. This translates into CASRPVSTAGELFF.

This clonotype was counted ten times or more. The gene calls are TRBV6-1 and TRBJ2-5; D might be TRBD2 (6 bases). The CDR3 is made up of 14 amino acids. The germline V and J ends were trimmed by 7 bases and 9 bases, with 21 bases remaining between them. Germline V gives CDR1 MNHNS, CDR2 SASEGT. Here the CDR3 reads CASKVTVGGKAQYF. The CDR3 DNA reads TGTGCCAGCAAAGTCACAGTGGGAGGAAAGGCCCAGTACTTC.